The 29 T cell receptor beta chains reported below all come from one sample, sequenced in a study of OX40 agonist ivuxolimab in advanced cancers. The method was immunoSEQ multiplex PCR; TCRdb's version includes in-frame clones alone and lacks a portion of them. The repertoire holds about 96,000 clones, with 70% to 85% as singletons. The source was CD4+ or CD8+ T cells sorted from blood, collected in a trial of the OX40 agonist ivuxolimab. Every receptor here comes from an adult with an advanced solid tumor such as melanoma, head and neck, liver or kidney cancer.

The count of this clone is one. V gene TRBV5-3 combines with J gene TRBJ1-2; 9 positions agree with TRBD1. TRBV5-3 is placed among ORFs of uncertain function. V was pared by 4 bases and J by 2 bases, with 6 bases of the junction left unmatched. This CDR3 region has 15 residues. The CDR3 bases are TGTGCCAGAAGCCCTAGACAGGGGGTGAACTATGGCTACACCTTC. Translated, it gives CARSPRQGVNYGYTF.

The chain couples TRBV10-3 to TRBJ2-1; no clear D. Germline CDR1 ENHRY, CDR2 SYGVKD. Between the trimmed V and J ends, which lost 2 bases and 6 bases, there was a span of 11 bases. The CDR3 loop spans 14 amino acids. CDR3 loop: CAISEGVKGNEQFF. Here the CDR3 DNA reads TGTGCCATCAGTGAGGGGGTCAAGGGCAATGAGCAGTTCTTC.

This chain connects TRBV2 to TRBJ2-7; no clear D gene. The length of the CDR3 is 11 residues. Germline V gene lookup returns CDR1 SNHLY and CDR2 FYNNEI. The ends were cut back, 8 bases at V and 2 bases at J, with 7 bases in the middle. The CDR3, as DNA: TGTGCCAGCGCGGACCCCTACGAGCAGTACTTC. Protein product: CASADPYEQYF. Combining the CDR3 with reference TRBV2 and TRBJ2-7 gives the whole variable domain EPEVTQTPSHQVTQMGQEVILRCVPISNHLYFYWYRQILGQKVEFLVSFYNNEISEKSEIFDDQFSVERPDGSNFTLKIRSTKLEDSAMYFCASADPYEQYFGPGTRLTVT.

J is TRBJ2-1 and V is TRBV5-1, with 12 bases that match TRBD2. V lost 4 bases to trimming and J lost 2 bases; unmatched junction nucleotides: 10. Germline values: CDR1 SGHRS, CDR2 YFSETQ. There are 18 residues in the CDR3. The CDR3 reads CASSREPLAGGTYNEQFF. The CDR3 DNA sequence: TGCGCCAGCAGCCGCGAGCCTCTAGCGGGGGGGACCTACAATGAGCAGTTCTTC.

This clone was observed once. The rearrangement links TRBV9 to TRBJ1-2, with D possibly matching TRBD1 (6 bases). The CDR3 sequence is 16 residues long. Looked up from germline, CDR1 is SGDLS and CDR2 is YYNGEE. The ends were cut back, 0 bases at V and 4 bases at J, with 16 bases in the middle. Here the CDR3 DNA reads TGTGCCAGCAGCGTAGATGGAAGGGACAATGGCTATGGCTACACCTTC. As protein: CASSVDGRDNGYGYTF.

This clone was counted between two and nine times. The gene calls are TRBV29-1 and TRBJ2-3; D assignment may be TRBD1 or TRBD2 (5 bases each). CDR1 and CDR2 from the germline V gene are SQVTM and ANQGSEA. This CDR3 contains 15 residues. V dropped 6 bases and J dropped 1 base, with 17 bases sitting between them. The CDR3 spells CSVGAVAGGTDTQYF. CDR3 coding DNA: TGCAGCGTCGGGGCAGTCGCTGGAGGCACAGATACGCAGTATTTT.

The chain joins TRBV7-8 to TRBJ1-1; D not resolved. V lost 5 bases and J 0 bases, leaving 13 bases between the germline ends. Germline loops: CDR1 SGHVS, CDR2 FQNEAQ. This CDR3 is built from 15 residues. CDR3 region: CASSQGGLLNTEAFF. The CDR3 bases are TGTGCCAGCAGCCAAGGTGGGCTCCTGAACACTGAAGCTTTCTTT. The full variable domain, in which reference TRBV7-8 and TRBJ1-1 provide the parts outside the CDR3, is GAGVSQSPRYKVAKRGQDVALRCDPISGHVSLFWYQQALGQGPEFLTYFQNEAQLDKSGLPSDRFFAERPEGSVSTLKIQRTQQEDSAVYLCASSQGGLLNTEAFFGQGTRLTVV.

The gene calls are TRBV19 and TRBJ2-1, with TRBD2 matching over 8 bases. Trimming took 2 bases from V and 4 from J; bases not matched to a gene: 4. Germline V lookup: CDR1 LNHDA, CDR2 SQIVND (reference sequence). The CDR3 runs 15 residues. The CDR3 DNA reads as TGTGCCAGTAGTATACTGCGGGAGGTTTACAATGAGCAGTTCTTC. Its protein is CASSILREVYNEQFF.

The chain uses TRBV10-2 and TRBJ2-7; TRBD2 might be the D (6 bases). Germline CDR1 and CDR2: WSHSY and SAAADI. The V end was cut by 2 bases, the J end by 2 bases, with 13 bases between. There are 15 residues in the CDR3. Written as DNA, the CDR3 is TGCGCCAGCAGTGAGCAAGCGGGTGGGGCCTACGAGCAGTACTTC. Amino acids: CASSEQAGGAYEQYF.

CDR3 in DNA: TGTGCCAGCAGCGTAGACACCCAGGGGGAAGCCCTCTACAATGAGCAGTTCTTC. Translation: CASSVDTQGEALYNEQFF. This chain links TRBV9 with TRBJ2-1; 7 bases line up with TRBD1. V was clipped by 0 bases and J by 3 bases; unmatched bases: 12. Germline-derived CDR1 and CDR2 are SGDLS and YYNGEE. This CDR3 is 18 amino acids long. Looking up the rest from reference TRBV9 and TRBJ2-1 gives the full variable domain: DSGVTQTPKHLITATGQRVTLRCSPRSGDLSVYWYQQSLDQGLQFLIQYYNGEERAKGNILERFSAQQFPDLHSELNLSSLELGDSALYFCASSVDTQGEALYNEQFFGPGTRLTVL.

This chain uses TRBV27 with TRBJ1-5, with 8 bases lining up with TRBD1. With V trimmed by 6 bases and J by 9 bases, 10 bases remained unmatched. Germline CDR1 is MNHEY and CDR2 is SMNVEV (reference sequence). This CDR3 is built from 14 residues. As DNA, the CDR3 is TGTGCCAGCAGCAGGCAGGGGGCTTATCGGCCCCAGCATTTT. Its protein is CASSRQGAYRPQHF.

This chain connects TRBV7-9 to TRBJ2-5; D is uncertain. CDR3 length: 16 amino acids. Germline V gene sequence: CDR1 SEHNR, CDR2 FQNEAQ (reference sequence). The V end was cut by 0 bases, the J end by 5 bases, with 16 bases between. Here the CDR3 reads CASSLALRTSRETQYF. CDR3 nucleotides: TGTGCCAGCAGCTTAGCGCTCAGGACCTCTAGGGAGACCCAGTACTTC.

The rearrangement uses TRBV7-3 and TRBJ1-1; no reliable D call. The V end lost 1 base, the J end lost 0 bases, and 3 bases lay between the germline ends. This CDR3 region has 13 residues. Germline V CDR1 and CDR2: SGHTA, FQGTGA. The CDR3 bases are TGTGCCAGCAGCTTAATCGTGAACACTGAAGCTTTCTTT. This encodes CASSLIVNTEAFF.

The chain carries TRBV2 and TRBJ2-7; maybe TRBD1 (5 bases). CDR1 and CDR2 from the germline V gene are SNHLY and FYNNEI. Between the trimmed V and J ends, which lost 6 bases and 0 bases, there was a span of 9 bases. The CDR3 is 13 residues long. CDR3 nucleotide sequence: TGTGCCAGCAGGGACAAAAGCTCCTACGAGCAGTACTTC. This sequence encodes CASRDKSSYEQYF.

Only one count was recorded for this clone. The gene calls are TRBV25-1 and TRBJ1-1; maybe TRBD1 (6 bases). CDR1 and CDR2 (germline): MGHDK, SYGVNS. Trimming left V 6 bases short and J 8 bases short, with 22 bases between. The CDR3 extends over 15 amino acids. In nucleotides, the CDR3 is TGTGCCAGCAGGCCCGTAGTGGGGGCATCCTCCGAAGCTTTCTTT. Its protein product is CASRPVVGASSEAFF.

The V gene is TRBV7-9, the J gene TRBJ1-1, with TRBD1 matching over 7 bases. Losses at the gene ends were 4 bases for V and 4 bases for J; bases not matched to a gene: 6. This CDR3 is built from 14 residues. The germline CDR1 and CDR2 sequences are SEHNR and FQNEAQ (reference sequence). The CDR3 sequence is CASSSDRVATEAFF. CDR3 nucleotides: TGTGCCAGCAGCTCTGACAGGGTTGCCACTGAAGCTTTCTTT.

This chain uses TRBV5-1 with TRBJ2-1; 7 bases line up with TRBD1. CDR3 length: 15 residues. Germline V gene sequence: CDR1 SGHRS, CDR2 YFSETQ. V was clipped by 4 bases and J by 4 bases; unmatched bases: 8. Written as DNA, the CDR3 is TGCGCCAGCAGCAGGGGGACAGAGCATTACAATGAGCAGTTCTTC. Residues: CASSRGTEHYNEQFF.

The chain links TRBV7-2 to TRBJ1-4; 7 nucleotides line up with TRBD1. V dropped 5 bases and J dropped 0; count of bases not matched to a gene: 6. Germline CDR1 reads SGHTA; CDR2 reads FQGNSA. This CDR3 spans 16 amino acids. CDR3 protein: CASSHGQAATNEKLFF. The CDR3 nucleotides read TGTGCCAGCAGCCACGGACAGGCTGCAACTAATGAAAAACTGTTTTTT.

The V and J genes are TRBV6-6 and TRBJ1-3, with D hard to call. The CDR3 runs to 13 residues. Germline CDR1 reads MNHNY; CDR2 reads SVGAGI (reference sequence). V was pared by 7 bases and J by 0 bases, with 7 bases between. CDR3 loop: CASKGSSGNTIYF. The DNA for the CDR3 is TGTGCCAGCAAAGGGAGCTCTGGAAACACCATATATTTT.

The chain carries TRBV5-1 and TRBJ2-2; D is undetermined. The CDR3 extends over 15 amino acids. The V gene's germline CDR1 is SGHRS and CDR2 YFSETQ. Trimming pared 0 bases from V and 4 bases from J, leaving 10 bases between. DNA for the CDR3: TGCGCCAGCAGCTTGGTCCCACACCCCACCGGGGAGCTGTTTTTT. Amino acid sequence: CASSLVPHPTGELFF. The variable domain in full, with the rest retrieved from reference TRBV5-1 and TRBJ2-2, is KAGVTQTPRYLIKTRGQQVTLSCSPISGHRSVSWYQQTPGQGLQFLFEYFSETQRNKGNFPGRFSGRQFSNSRSEMNVSTLELGDSALYLCASSLVPHPTGELFFGEGSRLTVL.

The gene calls are TRBV11-2 and TRBJ2-4; 7 nucleotides agree with TRBD2. The germline CDR1 and CDR2 sequences are SGHAT and FQNNGV. V was pared by 0 bases and J by 7 bases, with 9 bases of the junction left unmatched. The CDR3 runs 16 residues. The CDR3 protein is CASSLDLTLGGNIQYF. CDR3 DNA sequence: TGTGCCAGCAGCTTAGATTTGACCCTCGGGGGGAACATTCAGTACTTC.

This CDR3 is CASSFARNQPQHF. The CDR3 DNA is TGTGCCAGCAGTTTTGCCCGCAATCAGCCCCAGCATTTT. This chain links TRBV27 with TRBJ1-5; D is ambiguous. From germline, CDR1 is MNHEY and CDR2 SMNVEV (reference sequence). The V gene lost 3 bases and the J gene lost 2 bases, with 5 bases spanning the gap. The CDR3 totals 13 residues.

V gene TRBV7-9 combines with J gene TRBJ2-1; TRBD2 matches 9 bases. This CDR3 has 15 amino acids. Germline loops: CDR1 SEHNR, CDR2 FQNEAQ (reference sequence). V gave up 5 bases and J gave up 9 bases; unmatched junction bases: 11. The CDR3 protein is CASSKGRASGTEQFF. In nucleotides, the CDR3 is TGTGCCAGCAGCAAGGGGCGGGCTAGCGGGACTGAGCAGTTCTTC.

This rearrangement joins TRBV19 to TRBJ1-1; a weak D match, TRBD1 (5 bases). The CDR3 is 15 amino acids. Germline-derived CDR1 and CDR2 are LNHDA and SQIVND (reference sequence). Trimming pared 5 bases from V and 6 bases from J, leaving 19 bases between. CDR3 region: CASSALGGSIAEAFF. The CDR3 DNA reads as TGTGCCAGTAGTGCCCTCGGGGGGAGTATCGCTGAAGCTTTCTTT.

In its sample, this clone was seen a few times. The chain joins TRBV19 to TRBJ1-1; D is unclear. The CDR3 consists of 13 residues. Trimming stripped 2 bases from V and 1 base from J, with 5 bases between. Germline CDR1 is LNHDA and CDR2 is SQIVND (reference sequence). The CDR3 spells CASSINSNTEAFF. The CDR3 DNA reads TGTGCCAGTAGTATAAACTCGAACACTGAAGCTTTCTTT.

The chain employs TRBV9 and TRBJ1-1, with D uncertain. The CDR3 totals 13 residues. Trimming left V 0 bases short and J 2 bases short, with 5 bases between. Germline CDR1 is SGDLS and CDR2 is YYNGEE. The CDR3 DNA reads as TGTGCCAGCAGCGTAGCCCAAAACACTGAAGCTTTCTTT. This translates into CASSVAQNTEAFF.

This clone has a handful of counts. The chain combines TRBV7-7 with TRBJ1-5, with a tentative D call TRBD1 (5 bases). CDR3 length: 12 amino acids. Germline CDR1 reads SSHAT; CDR2 reads FNYEAQ (reference sequence). V dropped 7 bases and J dropped 10 bases, with 14 bases sitting between them. The DNA of the CDR3 is TGTGCCAGCACCCCCAGGGTAGGACCCCAGCATTTT. Translating gives CASTPRVGPQHF.

The genes are TRBV4-1 and TRBJ1-4, with D possibly TRBD1 on 6 matching bases. Trimming removed 2 bases from V and 8 bases from J, with 21 bases in between. CDR3 length equals 17 residues. The germline V gene encodes CDR1 MGHRA and CDR2 YSYEKL. The CDR3 DNA reads as TGCGCCAGCAGCCAAACGAGCCCGTTGGGGGCGGGAGAAAAACTGTTTTTT. Amino acids: CASSQTSPLGAGEKLFF.

The chain joins TRBV6-5 to TRBJ1-2; D is unresolved. This CDR3 is 15 amino acids long. Germline-derived CDR1 and CDR2 are MNHEY and SVGAGI. The ends were cut back, 5 bases at V and 8 bases at J, with 21 bases in the middle. The CDR3 region is CASSRPADGSGGYTF. In nucleotides, the CDR3 is TGTGCCAGCAGTAGGCCAGCCGACGGTTCGGGAGGCTACACCTTC.